The present TCR beta chain was sequenced within a study of blood T cell repertoires in COVID-19. Study details: The origin of the acute and convalescent COVID-19 samples was the United States, Italy and Spain.

The repertoire was sequenced with immunoSEQ multiplex PCR; TCRdb's copy has only in-frame clones and lacks some. Of approximately 250,000 clones in the sample, less than 90% were seen once. Germline V gives CDR1 LNHDA, CDR2 SQIVND (reference sequence). The V end lost 8 bases, the J end lost 2 bases, and 28 bases lay between the germline ends. The CDR3 loop spans 19 amino acids. The receptor's source is a man in his 60s who had recovered from COVID-19. This chain joins TRBV19 and TRBJ1-5; tentatively, D is TRBD1 (5 bases). The sequencing input was peripheral blood. CDR3 sequence reads: CASCPRAGVGFVCNQPQHF. The DNA of the CDR3 is TGTGCCAGTTGTCCGAGGGCGGGGGTTGGGTTTGTCTGCAATCAGCCCCAGCATTTT.